This T cell receptor (beta chain) comes out of a study of blood T cell repertoires in COVID-19 (dated by TCRdb to between 2020 and 2021). Context from the whole study: The collaborator samples originated in the United States, Italy and Spain and spanned the acute and convalescent phases of COVID-19. The material from the prospective study consisted of cDNA or gDNA derived from T cells, B-cell-depleted T cells, or PBMCs. Where HLA class I and class II types were available, the types were taken from metadata supplied by the sample provider, not from assay-based typing. The dataset comprised deeply sampled blood TCRbeta repertoires from subjects exposed to, actively infected with, or recovered from COVID-19. The repertoires were made available in a free public database intended to serve as a resource for research on the immune response to SARS-CoV-2. The sample metadata nearly always contained a de-identified subject ID, COVID-19 status, age in years and sex. Samples were obtained from the ongoing ImmuneRACE study (first 160 participants) and from 1,254 subjects provided by 6 global collaborators. The full study reports these points: How much clinical and demographic metadata was included differed by source and by participant, and the metadata was provided uncurated.

The collaborating institutions used their own protocols to collect whole blood in K2EDTA tubes. For TCRbeta analysis, collaborator samples were shipped as frozen whole blood, as isolated PBMCs, or as DNA extracted from either sample type. TCRbeta CDR3 regions were amplified from genomic DNA using the immunoSEQ Assay, a bias-controlled multiplex PCR. Turning to the authors' computational methods: Nucleated cell counts per sample were estimated from amplification of reference gene primers within the assay. Sequence reads were collapsed and filtered to measure the absolute abundance of every unique TCRbeta CDR3 rearrangement. Productive Simpson clonality was computed per sample as the square root of Simpson's diversity index over productive rearrangements. TCRdb provides this immuneACCESS table in a form limited to in-frame rearrangements. Some clones are lacking; in checked studies, under half of them reflect an unresolved V gene, and why the rest are absent is not known. That table gives V, J and clone size, and the DNA gave D and trimming. This sample has 150,000 to 200,000 clones in its table, and approximately 83% of those were observed once. Around 2.4% of the sample comes from the top ten.

The table lists this clone with a count of one. Its antigen remains undetermined. Nothing much larger sits one base from this clone, and base qualities are not available. There are 18 amino acids in the CDR3, from cysteine to phenylalanine inclusive. The kept DNA is CDR3 alone, 54 bases in frame from the first base. Clipping removes 3 bases from V and 8 bases from J, with 13 as the unmatched junction base count. Based on the germline V gene, the CDR1 and CDR2 sequences are SGDLS and YYNGEE. Sequences were obtained from peripheral blood. This clonotype was obtained from a human donor with acute or convalescent COVID-19. The donor label of this sample is uncertain. The chain was built from TRBV9 and TRBJ2-1; 14 central bases correspond to TRBD2. In nucleotide form, the sequence is TGTGCCAGCAGCGGAGGCGGGGTGGGGACTAGCGGGAGCTATGAGCAGTTCTTC. This gives the protein CASSGGGVGTSGSYEQFF. Outside the CDR3, residues come from the reference TRBV9 and TRBJ2-1 proteins, so the full variable domain is: DSGVTQTPKHLITATGQRVTLRCSPRSGDLSVYWYQQSLDQGLQFLIQYYNGEERAKGNILERFSAQQFPDLHSELNLSSLELGDSALYFCASSGGGVGTSGSYEQFFGPGTRLTVL.